The 19 T cell receptor beta chains listed next were all sequenced from one sample in a study of read filtering for tumor transcriptome and immune sequencing. Molecular barcoded adaptors covering alpha/delta and beta/gamma chains were used on roughly 400 ng RNA. TCRdb used MiXCR to reprocess the reads, holding one entry per CDR3 protein. The repertoire consists of fewer than 100,000 distinct CDR3 sequences, with around an eighth occurring once and the leading ten covering under 15%. The source material was a population of CD138-negative cells sorted from bone marrow. Receptors were obtained from a donor at least 40 years old with multiple myeloma.

Of note for this clonotype: A read error may explain this, as a much larger clone is one base away. The chain recombines TRBV27 with TRBJ1-5; D possibly corresponds to TRBD1 (5 bases). The CDR3 loop spans 16 amino acids. The germline gives CDR1 MNHEY, CDR2 SMNVEV (reference sequence). CDR3 loop: CANSLKGPYSNQPQHF. The DNA for the CDR3 is TGTGCCAACAGTCTTAAGGGGCCCTATAGCAATCAGCCCCAGCATTTT.

At least ten counts were recorded for this clonotype. J is TRBJ2-3 and V is TRBV3-1, with a tentative D call TRBD1 (6 bases). V dropped 7 bases and J dropped 3 bases, with 11 bases sitting between them. This CDR3 is 13 amino acids long. The germline CDR1 and CDR2 sequences are LGHDT and YNNKEL (reference sequence). CDR3 in amino acids: CASMGRGTDTQYF. The CDR3 nucleotides are TGTGCCAGCATGGGCAGGGGAACAGATACGCAGTATTTT.

This clonotype was detected many times. The chain is built from TRBV12-3 or TRBV12-4 and TRBJ1-2, with D possibly being TRBD1 (6 bases). The CDR3 has 14 amino acids. Trimming cost V 5 bases and J 3 bases, with 13 bases left between them. CDR3 region: CASSRTVTHYGYTF. DNA of the CDR3: TGTGCCAGCAGTAGGACAGTCACCCACTATGGCTACACCTTC.

In regard to this clonotype: The junction differs from germline at one of its ends, possibly a read error. The chain uses TRBV6-1 and TRBJ1-4; 8 nucleotides agree with TRBD1. The length of the CDR3 is 16 residues. Germline V gene lookup returns CDR1 MNHNS and CDR2 SASEGT. In nucleotides, the CDR3 is TGTGCCAGCAGTCGAGTACAGGGGGTGGCTAATGAAAAACGGTTTTTT. The encoded protein is CASSRVQGVANEKRFF.

In this sample, this clonotype turned up many times. This chain links TRBV6-5 with TRBJ2-7, with D tentatively TRBD1 (6 bases). With 6 bases removed from V and 2 bases from J, the gap between germline ends came to 11 bases. From germline, CDR1 is MNHEY and CDR2 SVGAGI. The CDR3 spans 13 residues. CDR3 sequence reads: CASSYREPYEQYF. In nucleotides, the CDR3 is TGTGCCAGCAGCTACAGGGAGCCCTACGAGCAGTACTTC.

This clonotype was counted ten times or more. The chain links TRBV12-3 or TRBV12-4 to TRBJ2-1, with unresolved D. The CDR3 runs to 15 residues. Trimming removed 2 bases at V and 5 bases at J, with 13 bases between. DNA for the CDR3: TGTGCCAGCAGTTTAACTCGCGGTGTTAACAATGAGCAGTTCTTC. Protein: CASSLTRGVNNEQFF.

This clonotype has ten or more counts. The CDR3 DNA sequence: TGTGCCAGCAGCTTAGTAGGTTTTACAGGTCAGCCCCAGCATTTT. This translates into CASSLVGFTGQPQHF. The chain employs TRBV7-2 and TRBJ1-5, with D tentatively TRBD1 (5 bases). CDR1 and CDR2 from the germline V gene are SGHTA and FQGNSA. V was clipped by 1 base and J by 6 bases, with 13 bases between them. The CDR3 has 15 residues.

This rearrangement joins TRBV5-1 to TRBJ2-5; TRBD1 might be the D (6 bases). Germline V CDR1 and CDR2: SGHRS, YFSETQ. The CDR3 length is 16 residues. Trimming cost V 2 bases and J 2 bases, with 16 bases left between them. The CDR3 region is CASSFDERTVQETQYF. The CDR3 bases are TGCGCCAGCAGCTTCGACGAGAGGACAGTACAAGAGACCCAGTACTTC.

This clonotype was counted many times. Its ends do not fully match the called genes, so a read error is possible. V gene TRBV7-7 combines with J gene TRBJ1-1; possibly TRBD1 for D (5 bases). This CDR3 contains 13 residues. The germline V gene has CDR1 SSHAT and CDR2 FNYEAQ (reference sequence). Here the CDR3 DNA reads TGTGCTAGCAGTCGACAGATGAACACTGAAGCTTTCTTT. It translates to CASSRQMNTEAFF.

V and J are TRBV29-1 and TRBJ1-1, with TRBD1 matching over 8 bases. CDR3 length: 13 amino acids. The V gene end was trimmed by 7 bases and the J gene end by 3 bases; junction bases not matched to a gene: 7. Germline CDR1 and CDR2: SQVTM and ANQGSEA. The CDR3 here is CSGVTGADTEAFF. CDR3 in DNA: TGCAGCGGTGTGACAGGGGCGGACACTGAAGCTTTCTTT. The full variable domain, in which reference TRBV29-1 and TRBJ1-1 provide the parts outside the CDR3, is SAVISQKPSRDICQRGTSLTIQCQVDSQVTMMFWYRQQPGQSLTLIATANQGSEATYESGFVIDKFPISRPNLTFSTLTVSNMSPEDSSIYLCSGVTGADTEAFFGQGTRLTVV.

There are many counts of this clonotype. The gene calls are TRBV5-1 and TRBJ2-4; no clear D. Germline CDR1 and CDR2: SGHRS and YFSETQ. V was trimmed by 2 bases and J by 7 bases, leaving 13 bases between them. This CDR3 has 14 amino acids. The CDR3 DNA reads TGCGCCAGCAGCTTTGACATGGACGATAACATTCAGTACTTC. The encoded protein is CASSFDMDDNIQYF.

This clonotype was seen many times. This rearrangement joins TRBV12-3 or TRBV12-4 to TRBJ2-2; 7 positions agree with TRBD1. This CDR3 is 16 amino acids long. The junction had 18 bases not matched to a gene; V was cut back by 11 bases and J by 6 bases. CDR3 in amino acids: CASHRFDRVWAGELFF. The CDR3 region has the DNA TGTGCCTCACACAGATTCGACAGGGTTTGGGCCGGGGAGCTGTTTTTT.

This clonotype showed up many times. This chain joins TRBV11-2 and TRBJ2-5; D is unclear. This CDR3 is built from 12 residues. Germline V gene data show CDR1 as SGHAT and CDR2 as FQNNGV. The V and J ends lost 5 bases and 3 bases respectively, with 7 bases between them. The DNA of the CDR3 is TGTGCCAGCAGCCCCCGGGAAGAGACCCAGTACTTC. Translated: CASSPREETQYF.

This clonotype was detected ten times or more. The genes are TRBV7-9 and TRBJ2-1; 12 bases agree with TRBD2. The CDR3 length is 16 residues. Trimming took 0 bases from V and 7 from J; bases not matched to a gene: 4. CDR1 and CDR2 from the germline V gene are SEHNR and FQNEAQ (reference sequence). CDR3 region: CASSLAGTSGLNEQFF. The CDR3 DNA follows: TGTGCCAGCAGCTTAGCCGGGACTAGCGGGTTAAATGAGCAGTTCTTC.

This clonotype was seen ten or more times. The chain joins TRBV20-1 to TRBJ2-3; 8 nucleotides line up with TRBD1. This CDR3 contains 15 residues. Germline V lookup: CDR1 DFQATT, CDR2 SNEGSKA (reference sequence). The CDR3 sequence is CRLTPGQGQTDTQYF. The DNA of the CDR3 is TGCAGGCTTACCCCCGGACAGGGACAGACAGATACGCAGTATTTT.

This clonotype was picked up many times. The gene calls are TRBV29-1 and TRBJ2-3, with 7 bases matching TRBD1. The germline gives CDR1 SQVTM, CDR2 ANQGSEA. The CDR3 sequence is 15 residues long. With 8 bases clipped from V and 3 bases from J, the junction kept 14 bases outside the gene matches. The chain's CDR3 is CSLSPPGQATDTQYF. CDR3 nucleotides: TGCAGCCTTTCCCCCCCCGGACAGGCGACAGATACGCAGTATTTT.

This clonotype was counted many times. Its ends do not fully match the called genes, so a read error is possible. This chain connects TRBV12-3 or TRBV12-4 to TRBJ2-3, with 7 bases identical to TRBD2. The CDR3 length is 14 residues. This chain's CDR3 is CASSLAEAGDTQYF. The CDR3 nucleotides are TGTGCCAGCAGTCTAGCGGAGGCGGGAGATACGCAGTATTTT.

This clonotype has a count of ten or more. The CDR3 DNA reads TGCGCCAGCAGCCCGGAGACTAGCGGGAACACCGGGGAGCTGTTTTTT. It encodes CASSPETSGNTGELFF. The chain links TRBV5-1 to TRBJ2-2, with 9 bases aligning to TRBD2. The junction had 5 bases not matched to a gene; V was cut back by 4 bases and J by 1 base. Germline V gene sequence: CDR1 SGHRS, CDR2 YFSETQ. The CDR3 spans 16 residues.

This clonotype was seen ten or more times. The rearrangement joins TRBV5-1 to TRBJ1-2, with D uncertain. Germline CDR1 reads SGHRS; CDR2 reads YFSETQ. The CDR3 is made up of 12 amino acids. V dropped 0 bases and J dropped 4 bases, with 4 bases sitting between them. The CDR3 loop is CASSLDIYGYTF. The DNA for the CDR3 is TGCGCCAGCAGCTTGGACATCTATGGCTACACCTTC.